Detailed here is one TCR beta chain. Its antigen has not been determined. Base-call qualities are not available, and no considerably larger clone is one nucleotide away. The CDR3 contains 16 residues, cysteine and phenylalanine counted. The kept DNA is CDR3 alone, 48 bases in frame from the first base. CDR1 SGHTA and CDR2 FQGTGA are derived from the germline V gene. The junction shows trimming of 4 bases on V and 2 bases on J, and the gene matches do not reach 3 bases of it. Receptors were amplified or captured by the immunoSEQ multiplex PCR assay. Drawn from immuneACCESS, this table holds only the in-frame rearrangements with V and J called that TCRdb kept. Clones are partly lost; checked studies trace under half to an unresolved V gene and leave the rest unexplained. The sample data list over 150,000 clones, and just over 90% of these were observed just once. The top ten clonotypes cover roughly 1.3% of the sample.

The entry originates in a study of control samples from healthy donors and cancer patients (dated by TCRdb to the early 2020s). This chain joins TRBV7-3 to TRBJ2-3; 13 of the junction bases match TRBD2. Sequenced: blood. The receptor was isolated from a man aged 30 to 45 in good health. The CDR3 amino acid sequence is: CASSSTSGRTTDTQYF. The sequenced DNA: TGTGCCAGCAGCTCGACTAGCGGGAGGACCACAGATACGCAGTATTTT.